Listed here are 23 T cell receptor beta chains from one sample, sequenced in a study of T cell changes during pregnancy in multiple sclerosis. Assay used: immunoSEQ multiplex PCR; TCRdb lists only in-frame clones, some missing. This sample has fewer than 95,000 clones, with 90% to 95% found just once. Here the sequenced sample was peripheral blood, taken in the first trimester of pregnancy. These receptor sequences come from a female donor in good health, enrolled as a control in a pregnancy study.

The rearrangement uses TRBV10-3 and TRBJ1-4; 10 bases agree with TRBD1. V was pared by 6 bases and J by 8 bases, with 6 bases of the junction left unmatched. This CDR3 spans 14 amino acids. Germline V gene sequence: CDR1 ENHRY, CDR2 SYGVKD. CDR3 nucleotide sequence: TGTGCCATCAGAGGGACAGGGGATCGAGAAAAACTGTTTTTT. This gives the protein CAIRGTGDREKLFF.

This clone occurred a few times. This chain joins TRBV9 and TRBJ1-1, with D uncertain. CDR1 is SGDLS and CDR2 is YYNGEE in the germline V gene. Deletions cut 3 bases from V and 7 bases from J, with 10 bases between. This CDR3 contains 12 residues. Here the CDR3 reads CASSGDGVEAFF. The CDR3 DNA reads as TGTGCCAGCAGCGGAGATGGAGTTGAAGCTTTCTTT.

The CDR3 nucleotides read TGCGCCAGCAGCCCGGCCGGGACTAGCATCCCAGATACGCAGTATTTT. Protein product: CASSPAGTSIPDTQYF. The chain recombines TRBV5-1 with TRBJ2-3, with TRBD2 identical over 9 bases. Germline V lookup: CDR1 SGHRS, CDR2 YFSETQ. J gave up 4 bases and V 4 bases, and 10 bases lay outside the gene matches. CDR3 length: 16 residues.

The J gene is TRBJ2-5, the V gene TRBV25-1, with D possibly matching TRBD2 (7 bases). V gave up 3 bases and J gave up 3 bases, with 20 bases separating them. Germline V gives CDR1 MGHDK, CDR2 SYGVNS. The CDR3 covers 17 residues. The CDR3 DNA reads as TGTGCCAGCAGTGATTCGGGGCGGGGGCGTCCCGAAGAGACCCAGTACTTC. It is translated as CASSDSGRGRPEETQYF.

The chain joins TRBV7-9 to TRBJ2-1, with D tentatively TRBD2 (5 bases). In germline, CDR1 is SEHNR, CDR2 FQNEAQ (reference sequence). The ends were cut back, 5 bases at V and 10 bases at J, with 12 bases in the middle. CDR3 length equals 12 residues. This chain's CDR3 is CASSPQAEEQFF. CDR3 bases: TGTGCCAGCAGCCCACAAGCGGAGGAGCAGTTCTTC.

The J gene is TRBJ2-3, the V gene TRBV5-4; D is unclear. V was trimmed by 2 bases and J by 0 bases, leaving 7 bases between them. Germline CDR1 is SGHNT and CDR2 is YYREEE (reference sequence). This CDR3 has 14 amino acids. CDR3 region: CASSFSGSTDTQYF. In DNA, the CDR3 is TGTGCCAGCAGCTTTTCAGGTAGCACAGATACGCAGTATTTT.

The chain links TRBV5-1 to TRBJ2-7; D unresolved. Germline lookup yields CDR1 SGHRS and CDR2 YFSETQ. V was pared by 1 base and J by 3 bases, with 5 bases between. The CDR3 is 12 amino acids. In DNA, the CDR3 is TGCGCCAGCAGCTTGACGAGCTACGAGCAGTACTTC. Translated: CASSLTSYEQYF.

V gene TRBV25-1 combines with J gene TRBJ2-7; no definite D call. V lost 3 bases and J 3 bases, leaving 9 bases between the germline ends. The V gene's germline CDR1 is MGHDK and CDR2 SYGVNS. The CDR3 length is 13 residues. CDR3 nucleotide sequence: TGTGCCAGCAGTGAGTACGCGTTCTACGAGCAGTACTTC. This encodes CASSEYAFYEQYF.

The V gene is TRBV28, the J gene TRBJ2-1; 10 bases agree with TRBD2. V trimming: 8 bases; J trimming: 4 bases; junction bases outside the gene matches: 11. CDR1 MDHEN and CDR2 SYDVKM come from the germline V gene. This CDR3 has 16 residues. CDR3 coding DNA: TGTGCCAGCGGGACTCCCGGTAGCGGGAGGTACAATGAGCAGTTCTTC. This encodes CASGTPGSGRYNEQFF.

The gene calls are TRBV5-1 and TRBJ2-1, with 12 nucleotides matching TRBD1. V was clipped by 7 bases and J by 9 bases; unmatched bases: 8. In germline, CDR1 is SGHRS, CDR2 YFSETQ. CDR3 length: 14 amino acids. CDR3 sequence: CASATGTGGGEQFF. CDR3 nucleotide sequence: TGCGCCAGCGCGACCGGGACAGGGGGCGGTGAGCAGTTCTTC.

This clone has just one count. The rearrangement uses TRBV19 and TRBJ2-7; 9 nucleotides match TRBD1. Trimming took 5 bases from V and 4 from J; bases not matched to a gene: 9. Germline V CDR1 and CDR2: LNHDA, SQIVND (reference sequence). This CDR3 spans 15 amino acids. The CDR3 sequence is CASSSQGAVGYEQYF. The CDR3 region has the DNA TGTGCCAGTAGTTCACAGGGGGCAGTGGGATACGAGCAGTACTTC.

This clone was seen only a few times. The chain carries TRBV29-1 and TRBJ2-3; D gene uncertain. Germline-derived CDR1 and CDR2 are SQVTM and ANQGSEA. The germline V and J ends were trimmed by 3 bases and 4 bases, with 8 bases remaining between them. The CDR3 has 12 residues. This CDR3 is CSVDRVADTQYF. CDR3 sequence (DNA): TGCAGCGTTGATCGGGTCGCAGATACGCAGTATTTT.

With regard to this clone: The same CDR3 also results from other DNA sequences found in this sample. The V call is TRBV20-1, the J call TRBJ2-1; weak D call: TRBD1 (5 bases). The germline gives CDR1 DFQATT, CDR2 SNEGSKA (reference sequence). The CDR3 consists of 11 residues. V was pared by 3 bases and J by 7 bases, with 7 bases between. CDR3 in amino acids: CSASPGNEQFF. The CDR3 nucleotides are TGCAGTGCTAGTCCAGGGAATGAGCAGTTCTTC.

The CDR3 here is CASGGTWSTDTQYF. The DNA for the CDR3 is TGTGCCAGCGGCGGGACCTGGAGTACAGATACGCAGTATTTT. The chain recombines TRBV7-9 with TRBJ2-3; perhaps TRBD2 as D (6 bases). Germline V gene data show CDR1 as SEHNR and CDR2 as FQNEAQ (reference sequence). With 8 bases removed from V and 3 bases from J, the gap between germline ends came to 15 bases. This CDR3 contains 14 residues. Full variable domain (remainder filled in from reference TRBV7-9 and TRBJ2-3): DTGVSQNPRHKITKRGQNVTFRCDPISEHNRLYWYRQTLGQGPEFLTYFQNEAQLEKSRLLSDRFSAERPKGSFSTLEIQRTEQGDSAMYLCASGGTWSTDTQYFGPGTRLTVL.

The CDR3 sequence is CASSQRHCEGDQETQYF. The CDR3 DNA is TGCGCCAGCAGTCAACGACATTGTGAAGGGGACCAAGAGACCCAGTACTTC. The rearrangement uses TRBV23-1 and TRBJ2-5; possibly TRBD1 for D (5 bases). TRBV23-1 counts as an open reading frame of uncertain function. Trimming removed 2 bases from V and 0 bases from J, with 16 bases in between. The CDR3 is 17 amino acids.

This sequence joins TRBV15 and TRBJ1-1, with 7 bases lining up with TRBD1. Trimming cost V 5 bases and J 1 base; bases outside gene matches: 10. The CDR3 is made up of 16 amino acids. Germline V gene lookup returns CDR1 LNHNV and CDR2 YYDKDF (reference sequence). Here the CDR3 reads CATSRSGGGANTEAFF. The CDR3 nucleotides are TGTGCCACCAGCCGTTCGGGAGGGGGCGCGAACACTGAAGCTTTCTTT.

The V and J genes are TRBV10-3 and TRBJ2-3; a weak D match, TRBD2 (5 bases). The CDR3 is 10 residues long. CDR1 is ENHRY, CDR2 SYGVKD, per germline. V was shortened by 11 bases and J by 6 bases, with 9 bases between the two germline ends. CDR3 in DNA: TGTGCCTCCTCGGGGGATACGCAGTATTTT. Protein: CASSGDTQYF.

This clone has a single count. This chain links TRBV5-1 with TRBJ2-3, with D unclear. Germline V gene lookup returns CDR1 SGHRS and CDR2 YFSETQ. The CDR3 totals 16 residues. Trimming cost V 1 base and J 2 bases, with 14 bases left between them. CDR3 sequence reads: CASSLNTLSSTDTQYF. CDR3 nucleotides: TGCGCCAGCAGCTTGAATACACTATCATCCACAGATACGCAGTATTTT.

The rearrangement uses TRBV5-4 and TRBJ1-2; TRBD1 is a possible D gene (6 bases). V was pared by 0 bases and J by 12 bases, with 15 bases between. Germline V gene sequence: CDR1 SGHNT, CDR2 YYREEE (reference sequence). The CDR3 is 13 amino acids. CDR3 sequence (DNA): TGTGCCAGCAGCTTGGAGGGGACACGGTCGGACACCTTC. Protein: CASSLEGTRSDTF.

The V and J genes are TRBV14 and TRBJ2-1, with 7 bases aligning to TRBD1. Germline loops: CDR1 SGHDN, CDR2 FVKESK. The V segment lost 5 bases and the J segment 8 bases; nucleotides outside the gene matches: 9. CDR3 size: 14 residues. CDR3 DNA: TGTGCCAGCAGCACACCACAGGGGCGAGATGAGCAGTTCTTC. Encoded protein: CASSTPQGRDEQFF.

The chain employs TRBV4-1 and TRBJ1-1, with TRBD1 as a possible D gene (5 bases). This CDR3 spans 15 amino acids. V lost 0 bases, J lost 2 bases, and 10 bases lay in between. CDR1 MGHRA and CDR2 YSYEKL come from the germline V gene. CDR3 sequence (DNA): TGCGCCAGCAGCCAAGATCAGGGCGGCAACACTGAAGCTTTCTTT. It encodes CASSQDQGGNTEAFF.

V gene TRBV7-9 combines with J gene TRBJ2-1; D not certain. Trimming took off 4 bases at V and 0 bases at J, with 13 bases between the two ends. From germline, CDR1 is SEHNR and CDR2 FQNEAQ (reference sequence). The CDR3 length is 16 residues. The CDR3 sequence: CASSSPSKSSYNEQFF. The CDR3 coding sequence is TGTGCCAGCAGCTCCCCGTCCAAGAGCTCCTACAATGAGCAGTTCTTC. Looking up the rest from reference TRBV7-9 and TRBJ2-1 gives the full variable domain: DTGVSQNPRHKITKRGQNVTFRCDPISEHNRLYWYRQTLGQGPEFLTYFQNEAQLEKSRLLSDRFSAERPKGSFSTLEIQRTEQGDSAMYLCASSSPSKSSYNEQFFGPGTRLTVL.

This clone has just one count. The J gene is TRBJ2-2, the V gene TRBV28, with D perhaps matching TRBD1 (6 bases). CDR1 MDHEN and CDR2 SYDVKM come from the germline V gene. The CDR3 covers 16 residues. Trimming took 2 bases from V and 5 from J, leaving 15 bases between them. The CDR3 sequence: CASSLESTGRTGELFF. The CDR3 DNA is TGTGCCAGCAGTTTAGAGAGTACAGGGCGAACCGGGGAGCTGTTTTTT. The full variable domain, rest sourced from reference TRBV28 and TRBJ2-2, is DVKVTQSSRYLVKRTGEKVFLECVQDMDHENMFWYRQDPGLGLRLIYFSYDVKMKEKGDIPEGYSVSREKKERFSLILESASTNQTSMYLCASSLESTGRTGELFFGEGSRLTVL.